This entry describes one TCR beta chain. J gave up 4 bases and V 0 bases, and 7 bases lay outside the gene matches. There are 17 residues in the CDR3. From germline, CDR1 is SGHRS and CDR2 YFSETQ. The assay was immunoSEQ multiplex PCR, and TCRdb's table has in-frame clones only and misses some. The sample carries around 35,000 clones, 90% to 95% recorded once. Noted treatment: preoperative locoregional IRX-2 cytokine immunotherapy. These data are taken from a study of preoperative IRX-2 immunotherapy in early breast cancer. Sampling was carried out from a patient treated with IRX-2 immunotherapy. The clonotype was recovered from a human donor with breast cancer. J is TRBJ2-1 and V is TRBV5-1; 10 bases agree with TRBD2. In DNA, the CDR3 is TGCGCCAGCAGCTTGGTCCCTAGCGGGGGTTCTTACAATGAGCAGTTCTTC. Its translation: CASSLVPSGGSYNEQFF.